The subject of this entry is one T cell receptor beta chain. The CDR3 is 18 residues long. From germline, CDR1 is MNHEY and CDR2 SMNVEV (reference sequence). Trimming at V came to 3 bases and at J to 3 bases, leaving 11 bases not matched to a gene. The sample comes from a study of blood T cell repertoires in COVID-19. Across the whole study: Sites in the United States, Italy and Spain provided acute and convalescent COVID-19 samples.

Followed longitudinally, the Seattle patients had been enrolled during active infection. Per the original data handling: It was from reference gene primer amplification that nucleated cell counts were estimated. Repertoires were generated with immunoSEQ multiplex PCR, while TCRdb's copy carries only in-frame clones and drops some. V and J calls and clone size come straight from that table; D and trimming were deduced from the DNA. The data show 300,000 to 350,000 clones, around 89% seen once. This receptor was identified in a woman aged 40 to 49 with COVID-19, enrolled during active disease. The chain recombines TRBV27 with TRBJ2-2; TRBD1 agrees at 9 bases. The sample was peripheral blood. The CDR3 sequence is CASSFRQGGRRDTGELFF. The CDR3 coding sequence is TGTGCCAGCAGTTTCAGACAGGGGGGACGGAGGGACACCGGGGAGCTGTTTTTT.